This T cell receptor (beta chain) was sequenced for a study of vaccination effects on CD4 cells after COVID-19. Sequencing was performed with immunoSEQ multiplex PCR; in TCRdb, only in-frame clones are kept and a portion is missing. The sample lists over 25,000 clones, about four fifths occurring once. This clone was detected only a few times. The antigen is unknown. Before sequencing took place, the ViraFEST assay used viral peptide pools to expand antigen-specific CD4+ T cells. Following an approximately ten-day culture, CD4+ T cells were purified. Vaccine administered to participants consisted of two doses of either BNT162b2 or mRNA-1273. Germline V gene lookup returns CDR1 ENHRY and CDR2 SYGVKD. The CDR3 is made up of 13 amino acids. The ends were cut back, 9 bases at V and 5 bases at J, with 14 bases in the middle.

The chain joins TRBV10-3 to TRBJ2-1, with TRBD1 as a possible D gene (5 bases). The input for sequencing was CD4+ T cells from PBMCs cultured with HCoV-NL63 spike peptides, taken after COVID-19 vaccination. This clonotype was obtained from a human donor who received a COVID-19 vaccine. Some clones in this sample may be carry-over from other donors' samples. The CDR3 is CAITRPDNNEQFF. CDR3 DNA: TGTGCCATAACTCGCCCGGACAACAATGAGCAGTTCTTC.